This T cell receptor beta chain was sequenced during a study of blood T cells in healthy people across ages. For the second PCR, which ran for about 6 to 12 cycles, a sample-barcoded 5' primer and a J-beta primer mix were used. TCRdb called the 5' RACE reads again in MiXCR, with one record for every CDR3 protein. The sample consists of roughly 800,000 distinct CDR3 sequences, around 25% of them appearing once. The CDR3 has 21 amino acids. These data also formed part of another study, on T cells of mothers and their children. According to that study: Each mother gave over 9.5 million TCR beta CDR3 reads; each child, roughly 3.1 million.

The specimen was blood. The sequence was obtained from a boy under 18 in good health. The gene calls are TRBV21-1 and TRBJ2-1; TRBD1, the table's D call, lacks a check against the DNA. TRBV21-1 is termed a pseudogene. CDR3 nucleotides: TGTGCCAGCAGCAAAGCGCTGGGAGACAGGGGGTCAGCGAGCTCCTACAATGAGCAGTTCTTC. Translating gives CASSKALGDRGSASSYNEQFF.